A single sample gave rise to the 16 T cell receptor beta chains below, sequenced in a study of immune evolution from preneoplasia to lung adenocarcinoma. Data came from immunoSEQ multiplex PCR; TCRdb stores just in-frame clones and leaves some out. The repertoire holds around 6,100 clones, with around 85% as singletons. Sequencing input: FFPE invasive lung adenocarcinoma tissue. The receptors derive from a person aged 50-75 years with lung adenocarcinoma.

The genes are TRBV30 and TRBJ2-2, with D unclear. With 2 bases removed from V and 5 bases from J, the gap between germline ends came to 12 bases. CDR3 length: 14 residues. Germline V gives CDR1 GTSNPN, CDR2 SVGIG (reference sequence). The CDR3 spells CAWSLAAGTGELFF. Here the CDR3 DNA reads TGTGCCTGGAGTTTGGCAGCTGGAACCGGGGAGCTGTTTTTT.

The chain combines TRBV5-4 with TRBJ2-7; 12 bases match TRBD2. This CDR3 has 16 amino acids. Germline V gene lookup returns CDR1 SGHNT and CDR2 YYREEE (reference sequence). V dropped 5 bases and J dropped 3; count of bases not matched to a gene: 9. CDR3 protein: CASRVGTSGPDYEQYF. The DNA for the CDR3 is TGTGCCAGCAGAGTCGGGACTAGCGGGCCAGACTACGAGCAGTACTTC.

The genes are TRBV28 and TRBJ1-5; D unclear. This CDR3 contains 14 residues. CDR1 MDHEN and CDR2 SYDVKM come from the germline V gene. The V and J ends lost 4 bases and 1 base respectively, with 8 bases between them. The CDR3 DNA sequence: TGTGCCAGCAGTTCAGGCCACAGCAATCAGCCCCAGCATTTT. This translates into CASSSGHSNQPQHF.

This rearrangement joins TRBV7-9 to TRBJ2-1; 8 bases agree with TRBD2. This CDR3 comprises 18 residues. V shed 8 bases and J 5 bases; nucleotides not matched to a gene: 20. The germline V gene has CDR1 SEHNR and CDR2 FQNEAQ (reference sequence). The CDR3, as DNA: TGTGCCAGCGGATACCCGGGACTAGACCTTTGGGGAGACAATGAGCAGTTCTTC. Its protein is CASGYPGLDLWGDNEQFF.

The CDR3: CASSPRGTGELFF. CDR3 in DNA: TGTGCCAGCAGCCCCAGGGGAACCGGGGAGCTGTTTTTT. The genes are TRBV11-2 and TRBJ2-2; D perhaps matches TRBD1 (6 bases). The CDR3 length is 13 residues. Trimming took 5 bases from V and 5 from J, leaving 9 bases between them. CDR1 is SGHAT and CDR2 is FQNNGV in the germline V gene. Supplemented by reference TRBV11-2 and TRBJ2-2, the full variable domain reads EAGVAQSPRYKIIEKRQSVAFWCNPISGHATLYWYQQILGQGPKLLIQFQNNGVVDDSQLPKDRFSAERLKGVDSTLKIQPAKLEDSAVYLCASSPRGTGELFFGEGSRLTVL.

The V gene is TRBV11-2, the J gene TRBJ1-4; D possibly corresponds to TRBD1 (5 bases). V was shortened by 5 bases and J by 9 bases, with 13 bases between the two germline ends. This CDR3 region has 13 residues. Germline loops: CDR1 SGHAT, CDR2 FQNNGV. CDR3 sequence: CASSQMGRKKLFF. CDR3 coding DNA: TGTGCCAGCAGCCAAATGGGACGGAAAAAACTGTTTTTT.

The chain uses TRBV28 and TRBJ2-2; D is undetermined. Per the germline V gene, CDR1 is MDHEN and CDR2 is SYDVKM. The CDR3 is 14 amino acids. V lost 5 bases, J lost 7 bases, and 14 bases lay in between. The CDR3: CASSTMDRNGELFF. CDR3 bases: TGTGCCAGCAGTACCATGGACCGCAACGGGGAGCTGTTTTTT. The variable domain in full, with the rest retrieved from reference TRBV28 and TRBJ2-2, is DVKVTQSSRYLVKRTGEKVFLECVQDMDHENMFWYRQDPGLGLRLIYFSYDVKMKEKGDIPEGYSVSREKKERFSLILESASTNQTSMYLCASSTMDRNGELFFGEGSRLTVL.

This chain uses TRBV7-3 with TRBJ2-1; 9 bases map to TRBD1. The V gene end was trimmed by 5 bases and the J gene end by 7 bases; junction bases not matched to a gene: 9. The germline gives CDR1 SGHTA, CDR2 FQGTGA. The CDR3 consists of 15 residues. Written as DNA, the CDR3 is TGTGCCAGCAGCCAACGACCGGGACAGGGAAATGAGCAGTTCTTC. This sequence encodes CASSQRPGQGNEQFF.

The chain is built from TRBV18 and TRBJ1-2; 10 bases agree with TRBD1. The CDR3 totals 15 residues. The germline V gene encodes CDR1 KGHSH and CDR2 LQKENI. Unmatched junction bases numbered 10, after V lost 4 bases and J lost 8 bases. The chain's CDR3 is CASSLGQGPLTGYTF. CDR3 nucleotides: TGTGCCAGCTCACTGGGACAGGGGCCATTAACGGGCTACACCTTC.

The V and J genes are TRBV10-3 and TRBJ1-5; 11 nucleotides align to TRBD1. Looked up from germline, CDR1 is ENHRY and CDR2 is SYGVKD. J lost 9 bases, V lost 6 bases, and 4 bases had no gene match. The CDR3 is 13 residues long. The DNA for the CDR3 is TGTGCCATCAGGGGGGGACAGGGGGGGCCCCAGCATTTT. Translated, it gives CAIRGGQGGPQHF.

The sample holds a few counts of this clone. This chain connects TRBV2 to TRBJ2-7; the match to TRBD1 covers 8 bases. Germline CDR1 SNHLY, CDR2 FYNNEI. Trimming at V came to 4 bases and at J to 6 bases, leaving 11 bases not matched to a gene. This CDR3 comprises 15 residues. The CDR3 loop is CASSAGQVLPSEQYF. DNA for the CDR3: TGTGCCAGCAGTGCGGGACAGGTTCTCCCCAGCGAGCAGTACTTC.

This clone was counted a single time. The chain couples TRBV7-8 to TRBJ2-1; D not certain. Trimming removed 1 base from V and 6 bases from J, with 10 bases in between. Germline V gene data show CDR1 as SGHVS and CDR2 as FQNEAQ. This CDR3 region has 14 residues. CDR3 region: CASSLGLVINEQFF. The CDR3 DNA sequence: TGTGCCAGCAGCTTAGGGCTAGTTATCAATGAGCAGTTCTTC.

This clone has a handful of counts. The chain has TRBV7-9 and TRBJ1-4; D ambiguous. The CDR3 extends over 14 amino acids. Trimming left V 1 base short and J 6 bases short, with 9 bases between. Germline V gene sequence: CDR1 SEHNR, CDR2 FQNEAQ (reference sequence). The CDR3 nucleotides read TGTGCCAGCAGCTTAGGAGGCGTGGATGAAAAACTGTTTTTT. Translation gives CASSLGGVDEKLFF.

By proportion, this clone is large. This chain links TRBV9 with TRBJ2-1, with 12 bases lining up with TRBD2. Unmatched junction bases numbered 8, after V lost 3 bases and J lost 7 bases. Germline V gene sequence: CDR1 SGDLS, CDR2 YYNGEE. The CDR3 totals 16 residues. CDR3 amino acids: CASSDRTSGTRNEQFF. The CDR3, as DNA: TGTGCCAGCAGCGATAGGACTAGCGGGACGAGGAATGAGCAGTTCTTC.

This chain uses TRBV6-4 with TRBJ1-2; TRBD1 aligns across 7 bases. CDR1 MRHNA and CDR2 SNTAGT come from the germline V gene. V shed 8 bases, J shed 3 bases, and the junction held 9 bases outside the gene matches. This CDR3 is built from 14 residues. DNA of the CDR3: TGTGCCAGCGGGTCCGGGGACAGCCACTATGGCTACACCTTC. It specifies CASGSGDSHYGYTF.

This chain uses TRBV5-8 with TRBJ2-2; no definite D call. V shed 4 bases and J shed 7 bases, with 8 bases lying between them. Germline CDR1 is SGHTS and CDR2 is YDEGEE. This CDR3 is built from 12 residues. This CDR3 reads CASSQDGGELFF. The CDR3 coding sequence is TGTGCCAGCAGCCAAGATGGCGGGGAGCTGTTTTTT.